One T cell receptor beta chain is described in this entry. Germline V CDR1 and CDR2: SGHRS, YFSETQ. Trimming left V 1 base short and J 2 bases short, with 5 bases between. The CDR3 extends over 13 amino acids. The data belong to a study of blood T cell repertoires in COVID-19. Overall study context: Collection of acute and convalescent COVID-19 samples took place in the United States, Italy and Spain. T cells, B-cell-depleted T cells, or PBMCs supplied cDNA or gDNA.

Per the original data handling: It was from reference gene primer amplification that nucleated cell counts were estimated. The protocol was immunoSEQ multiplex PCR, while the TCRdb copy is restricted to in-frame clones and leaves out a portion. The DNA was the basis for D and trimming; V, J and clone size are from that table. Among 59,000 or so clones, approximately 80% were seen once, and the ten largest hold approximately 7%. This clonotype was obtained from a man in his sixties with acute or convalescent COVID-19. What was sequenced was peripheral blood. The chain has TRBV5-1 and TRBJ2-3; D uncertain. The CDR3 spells CASSLRLTDTQYF. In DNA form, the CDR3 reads TGCGCCAGCAGCTTGCGTCTCACAGATACGCAGTATTTT.